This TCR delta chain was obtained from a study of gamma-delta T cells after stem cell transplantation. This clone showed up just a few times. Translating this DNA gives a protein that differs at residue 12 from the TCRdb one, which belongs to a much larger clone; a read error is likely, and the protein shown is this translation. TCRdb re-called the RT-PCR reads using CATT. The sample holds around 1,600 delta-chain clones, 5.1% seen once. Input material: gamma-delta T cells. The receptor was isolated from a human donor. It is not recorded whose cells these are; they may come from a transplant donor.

DNA of the CDR3: TGTGCCTGTGACACTGTCGGGGGATACGCGGACTCCGATAAACTCATCTTT. Protein product: CACDTVGGYADSDKLIF. The chain uses TRDV2 and TRDJ1; 10 bases match TRDD3. Germline V gene data show CDR1 as GEAIGNYY and CDR2 as EKD. Unmatched junction bases numbered 10, after V lost 1 base and J lost 3 bases. The CDR3 has 17 residues.